The rows below give T cell receptor beta chains drawn from one sample of a study of blood T cell repertoires in COVID-19. The table came from immunoSEQ multiplex PCR; TCRdb's copy has only in-frame clones and leaves some out. The repertoire includes hundreds of thousands of clones, 80% to 90% of them detected once, and more than 8% sits in the top ten. Sequencing used peripheral blood. These receptors all stem from a woman between 45 and 60 years old with acute or convalescent COVID-19. The CDR3 runs from the conserved cysteine through the conserved F or W. The D gene is left open where the match is weak. A clone size is listed for some rows: how often the clone was seen (once, few, many), or a class if it is expanded.

v_gene	j_gene	abundance	d_gene	CDR3nt	CDR3aa
TRBV6-6	TRBJ2-2	-	TRBD2	TGTGCCAGCAGTCCTCAGGCGGGAGTGGGCACCGGGGAGCTGTTTTTT	CASSPQAGVGTGELFF
TRBV27	TRBJ2-1	-	-	TGTGCCAGCAGTTTAACTCCCCGGCTAGCGAGGACCAATGAGCAGTTCTTC	CASSLTPRLARTNEQFF
TRBV6-5	TRBJ2-2	once	-	TGTGCCAGCAGGAAACAGGGCCTGAACACCGGGGAGCTGTTTTTT	CASRKQGLNTGELFF
TRBV7-8	TRBJ2-1	-	TRBD2	TGTGCCAGCGGGCTAGCGGGTTACAATGAGCAGTTCTTC	CASGLAGYNEQFF
TRBV6-5	TRBJ1-1	-	-	TGTGCCAGCAGCTTTTTCGGACAGCTAGCTTTCTTT	CASSFFGQLAFF
TRBV5-1	TRBJ2-7	-	TRBD1	TGCGCCAGCAGCTTGGAACAGGGGGCCGGATACGAGCAGTACTTC	CASSLEQGAGYEQYF
TRBV6-2/TRBV6-3	TRBJ2-3	-	-	TGTGCCAGCAGTGATATTAACAGATATACGCAGTATTTT	CASSDINRYTQYF
TRBV10-1	TRBJ2-3	few	TRBD2	TGCGCCAGCAGTGGCGGGAGCGGTGATACGCAGTATTTT	CASSGGSGDTQYF
TRBV3-1/TRBV3-2	TRBJ2-3	once	-	TGTGCCAGCAGCCAAGACCCGGACCGGTATGTGGGGCGAGGCACAGATACGCAGTATTTT	CASSQDPDRYVGRGTDTQYF
TRBV2	TRBJ2-2	-	-	TGTGCCAGCAGTGTACTAGGGTTCGGAACGAACACCGGGGAGCTGTTTTTT	CASSVLGFGTNTGELFF
TRBV28	TRBJ1-5	once	-	TGTGCCAGCAGCTTAGGGGGGGCAGGCAATCAGCCCCAGCATTTT	CASSLGGAGNQPQHF
TRBV4-1	TRBJ2-7	-	TRBD1	TGCGCCAGCAGCCAAGGAGGGACAGGTATTGACGAGCAGTACTTC	CASSQGGTGIDEQYF
TRBV27	TRBJ2-6	-	-	TGTGCCAGCAGTTCCCTGACTACCCACTCTGGGGCCAACGTCCTGACTTTC	CASSSLTTHSGANVLTF
TRBV11-2	TRBJ2-1	-	TRBD2	TGTGCCAGCAGTTTAGCGGGAGGCTACAATGAGCAGTTCTTC	CASSLAGGYNEQFF
TRBV2	TRBJ1-3	-	-	TGTGCCAGCATAGGGGACTTCTCTGGAAACACCATATATTTT	CASIGDFSGNTIYF
TRBV5-1	TRBJ2-7	-	-	TGCGCCAGCAGTAAGCAGGGGAGCTCCTACGAGCAGTACTTC	CASSKQGSSYEQYF
TRBV27	TRBJ2-2	-	TRBD1	TGTGCCAGCAGTTTATTCGGCAGGGGGCTGAACACCGGGGAGCTGTTTTTT	CASSLFGRGLNTGELFF
TRBV5-6	TRBJ2-1	-	-	TGTGCCAGCAGCTTGGCCACAGTCTACAATGAGCAGTTCTTC	CASSLATVYNEQFF
TRBV10-1	TRBJ2-7	many	-	TGCGCCAGCAGTGAGGACAGGTCCGAGCAGTACTTC	CASSEDRSEQYF
TRBV12-3/TRBV12-4	TRBJ2-7	-	-	TGTGCCAGCAGTCCCGGACAGAGTTACGAGCAGTACTTC	CASSPGQSYEQYF
TRBV6-8	TRBJ1-2	-	-	TGTGCCAGCAGTTGCCTCTCGGGGGATGGGCCGGGAGGCTACACCTTC	CASSCLSGDGPGGYTF
TRBV10-1	TRBJ2-1	-	-	TGCGCCAGCAGTGATTCGTACGGGGGGCTTGGGGAGCAGTTCTTC	CASSDSYGGLGEQFF
TRBV27	TRBJ2-1	-	TRBD2	TGTGCCAGCAGTAAACGGCCGGGACTAGCGGGAGTTTGGGCCTACAATGAGCAGTTCTTC	CASSKRPGLAGVWAYNEQFF
TRBV27	TRBJ1-2	-	-	TGTGCCAGCAGCACAGTTTATCCAGGGAACTATGGCTACACCTTC	CASSTVYPGNYGYTF
TRBV7-9	TRBJ2-5	-	-	TGTGCCAGCAGCTTACTTAGCGTCCCAGAGACCCAGTACTTC	CASSLLSVPETQYF
TRBV5-5	TRBJ2-5	-	TRBD1	TGTGCCAGCAGCTTGGCAGGGGGCGAGACAGAGACCCAGTACTTC	CASSLAGGETETQYF
TRBV4-1	TRBJ2-7	-	TRBD1	TGCGCCAGCAGCCAAGCTCTGGACAGGAGATACGAGCAGTACTTC	CASSQALDRRYEQYF
TRBV28	TRBJ2-7	-	TRBD1	TGTGCCAGCAGTCCCGGGACAGGACCCACCTACGAGCAGTACTTC	CASSPGTGPTYEQYF
TRBV11-2	TRBJ2-7	-	-	TGTGCCAGCAGCTTGGTACAGGGTCCTACCTACGAGCAGTACTTC	CASSLVQGPTYEQYF
TRBV27	TRBJ1-1	-	-	TGTGCCAGCAGTCGGGTGGGTTGGAACACTGAAGCTTTCTTT	CASSRVGWNTEAFF
TRBV5-1	TRBJ2-5	once	-	TGCGCCAGCAGCTTGGGTGGCTCTCAAGAGACCCAGTACTTC	CASSLGGSQETQYF
TRBV7-9	TRBJ1-4	once	TRBD1	TGTGCCAGCAGCTCCCCTTTTGACAGGGAGGATGAAAAACTGTTTTTT	CASSSPFDREDEKLFF
TRBV6-5	TRBJ2-3	-	TRBD2	TGTGCCAGCAGTTACCTAGCGGGAGGAACAGATACGCAGTATTTT	CASSYLAGGTDTQYF
TRBV9	TRBJ1-2	-	-	TGTGCCAGCAGCGTAGATGGGGCCGGCTACACCTTC	CASSVDGAGYTF
TRBV19	TRBJ2-2	-	-	TGTGCCAGTAAGACTGAGACCGGGGAGCTGTTTTTT	CASKTETGELFF
TRBV28	TRBJ1-6	few	-	TGTGCCAGCTCCCTGGTTAGCTCCTATAATTCACCCCTCCACTTT	CASSLVSSYNSPLHF
TRBV29-1	TRBJ1-2	-	TRBD1	TGCAGCGTTGTAGGGGGCGACTATGGCTACACCTTC	CSVVGGDYGYTF
TRBV29-1	TRBJ2-7	-	TRBD2	TGCAGCGTTCAAGGGACTAGCGGGTGGAGCGAGCAGTACTTC	CSVQGTSGWSEQYF
TRBV6-1	TRBJ1-2	-	-	TGTGCCAGCAGTGAAGCGAGGTACAGGAGCTATGGCTACACCTTC	CASSEARYRSYGYTF
TRBV3-1/TRBV3-2	TRBJ2-3	-	-	TGTGCCAGCAGCCATGCTAGCGCTAGGGATACGCAGTATTTT	CASSHASARDTQYF
TRBV6-5	TRBJ1-2	once	TRBD1	TGTGCCAGCAGTTACTCCCGGACAGGGGGCGGCTATGGCTACACCTTC	CASSYSRTGGGYGYTF
TRBV5-6	TRBJ1-1	-	-	TGTGCCAGCAGCTTGGTCGCAGGGGCTAAGGCTTTCTTT	CASSLVAGAKAFF
TRBV18	TRBJ2-5	-	-	TGTGCCAGCTCCCGGAGCGGAGGGGAGGTGACCCAGTACTTC	CASSRSGGEVTQYF
TRBV3-1/TRBV3-2	TRBJ2-1	-	TRBD2	TGTGCCAGCGGGACTAGCGGCTACAATGAGCAGTTCTTC	CASGTSGYNEQFF
TRBV19	TRBJ2-3	-	TRBD2	TGTGCCAGTAGTGGGCTAGCGGGCAACACAGATACGCAGTATTTT	CASSGLAGNTDTQYF
TRBV5-6	TRBJ2-1	-	-	TGTGCCAGCAGCTCGACTAGAAGCTCCTACAATGAGCAGTTCTTC	CASSSTRSSYNEQFF